The rows below give T cell receptor beta chains drawn from one sample of a study of radiotherapy plus CTLA-4 blockade in lung cancer. Libraries were prepared by immunoSEQ multiplex PCR; TCRdb keeps only in-frame clonotypes and omits some of them. This table has 75,000 to 100,000 clones, 65% to 80% appearing once. This specimen consisted of peripheral blood, obtained from a patient treated with radiotherapy plus ipilimumab. The origin of the receptors is a human donor with non-small cell lung cancer who had a partial response to radiotherapy plus ipilimumab. Some clones in this sample may be carry-over from other donors' samples. The CDR3 runs from the conserved cysteine through the conserved F or W. Fields, in order: CDR3 protein, CDR3 DNA, clone size, D gene, J gene, V gene. A D gene is named only where the DNA matches it firmly. The size field is filled for only some rows; it gives once, few, many or a size class.

CASSIGTTYEQYF	TGCGCCAGCAGCATAGGGACAACCTACGAGCAGTACTTC	-	-	TRBJ2-7	TRBV5-1
CASSGGEGLGYNEQFF	TGTGCCAGCAGCGGAGGGGAAGGACTAGGATACAATGAGCAGTTCTTC	-	TRBD2	TRBJ2-1	TRBV9
CASSSAGPNTDTQYF	TGCGCCAGCAGCTCAGCGGGACCTAACACAGATACGCAGTATTTT	-	TRBD2	TRBJ2-3	TRBV5-1
CASSQVWPAYSGNTIYF	TGTGCCAGCAGCCAAGTTTGGCCTGCTTACTCTGGAAACACCATATATTTT	-	-	TRBJ1-3	TRBV14
CASSGGWTGTKETQYF	TGCGCCAGCAGCGGGGGGTGGACAGGTACTAAGGAGACCCAGTACTTC	once	-	TRBJ2-5	TRBV5-1
CASPWDCADEQYF	TGCGCCAGCCCTTGGGACTGTGCGGACGAGCAGTACTTC	-	-	TRBJ2-7	TRBV10-1
CASSQGALSTEAFF	TGTGCCAGCAGTCAGGGGGCGTTGAGCACTGAAGCTTTCTTT	-	TRBD1	TRBJ1-1	TRBV2
CASSPGGQGGTLTNGYTF	TGTGCCAGCAGCCCGGGTGGACAGGGGGGGACCCTGACAAATGGCTACACCTTC	-	TRBD1	TRBJ1-2	TRBV5-4
CASSVASPPRLRF	TGTGCCAGCAGCGTCGCTAGCCCTCCTCGGCTAAGGTTC	-	-	TRBJ2-7	TRBV7-2
CASSLGGPTQHSGANVLTF	TGCGCCAGCAGCTTGGGAGGGCCAACTCAGCACTCTGGGGCCAACGTCCTGACTTTC	-	-	TRBJ2-6	TRBV5-1
CASSHIPTSGLLNEQFF	TGTGCCAGCAGCCATATACCGACTAGCGGCCTCCTCAATGAGCAGTTCTTC	-	TRBD2	TRBJ2-1	TRBV4-2
CASSLTLVDGYTF	TGTGCCAGCAGTTTGACACTAGTCGATGGCTACACCTTC	-	-	TRBJ1-2	TRBV2
CASSPRQGYEQYF	TGTGCCAGCAGTCCCCGACAGGGGTACGAGCAGTACTTC	once	TRBD1	TRBJ2-7	TRBV28
CASSVALAGVDEQFF	TGTGCCAGCAGCGTAGCGTTAGCGGGGGTGGATGAGCAGTTCTTC	-	TRBD2	TRBJ2-1	TRBV9
CASSSTLAGGSYEQYF	TGTGCCAGCAGTTCGACACTAGCGGGAGGCTCCTACGAGCAGTACTTC	few	TRBD2	TRBJ2-7	TRBV6-6
CASRDSPRLFF	TGCGCCAGCAGGGACAGTCCAAGACTGTTTTTT	-	-	TRBJ1-4	TRBV23-1
CASMRAGGPTGELFF	TGTGCCAGCATGCGGGCGGGGGGCCCCACGGGGGAGCTGTTTTTT	-	TRBD2	TRBJ2-2	TRBV6-1
CASSLGQLGTDTQYF	TGCGCCAGCAGTCTGGGACAGCTGGGCACAGATACGCAGTATTTT	-	TRBD1	TRBJ2-3	TRBV5-1
CASTAGRGGSPLHF	TGTGCCAGCACCGCGGGCAGGGGTGGTTCACCCCTCCACTTT	-	-	TRBJ1-6	TRBV27
CASSPGGDTEAFF	TGCGCCAGCAGCCCGGGGGGGGACACTGAAGCTTTCTTT	-	-	TRBJ1-1	TRBV4-3
CASSQDLSLLEFF	TGTGCCAGCAGCCAAGATCTTAGCTTGCTGGAGTTCTTC	-	-	TRBJ2-1	TRBV4-2
CASSSQGANQPQHF	TGTGCCAGTAGTAGTCAGGGGGCAAATCAGCCCCAGCATTTT	-	TRBD1	TRBJ1-5	TRBV19
CASSLGSGYNQPQHF	TGTGCCAGCAGCTTGGGATCCGGTTACAATCAGCCCCAGCATTTT	once	-	TRBJ1-5	TRBV5-5
CASRRQGFQETQYF	TGTGCCAGTAGGAGACAGGGGTTCCAAGAGACCCAGTACTTC	-	TRBD1	TRBJ2-5	TRBV19
CASSGDRVSASETQYF	TGTGCCAGCAGCGGGGACAGGGTGAGTGCGTCGGAGACCCAGTACTTC	-	TRBD1	TRBJ2-5	TRBV9
CASSLTGVGGTEAFF	TGTGCCAGCAGCCTAACAGGGGTGGGGGGCACTGAAGCTTTCTTT	-	TRBD1	TRBJ1-1	TRBV7-2
CASSSRLAGVAYEQYF	TGTGCCAGCAGTTCCAGACTAGCGGGAGTGGCCTACGAGCAGTACTTC	-	TRBD2	TRBJ2-7	TRBV28
CASRNWAKGSSYEQYF	TGTGCCAGCAGGAATTGGGCAAAAGGGAGCTCCTACGAGCAGTACTTC	once	-	TRBJ2-7	TRBV5-6
CASSPPPTSGTAYYEQYF	TGTGCCAGCAGCCCCCCGCCAACTTCCGGGACAGCCTACTACGAGCAGTACTTC	-	-	TRBJ2-7	TRBV21-1
CASSSYRGRGTEAFF	TGTGCCAGCAGCTCTTACAGGGGGCGGGGTACTGAAGCTTTCTTT	-	TRBD1	TRBJ1-1	TRBV11-2
CASSLTGTVTDTQYF	TGTGCCAGCAGCTTAACCGGGACAGTCACAGATACGCAGTATTTT	-	TRBD1	TRBJ2-3	TRBV7-3
CASSPRDRETNEKLFF	TGTGCCAGCAGCCCTAGGGACAGGGAGACCAATGAAAAACTGTTTTTT	-	TRBD1	TRBJ1-4	TRBV7-9
CASRSGGVKNIQYF	TGTGCCAGCAGAAGCGGGGGGGTAAAAAACATTCAGTACTTC	-	TRBD2	TRBJ2-4	TRBV28
CASRRGLAAETQYF	TGTGCCAGCAGACGGGGACTAGCGGCGGAGACCCAGTACTTC	-	TRBD2	TRBJ2-5	TRBV7-2
CASSKSGRALETQYF	TGTGCCAGCAGCAAGAGCGGGAGGGCTCTGGAGACCCAGTACTTC	-	TRBD2	TRBJ2-5	TRBV13
CASSYSGTSGRAPYEQYF	TGTGCCAGCAGCTACTCCGGGACTAGCGGGAGGGCCCCCTACGAGCAGTACTTC	once	TRBD2	TRBJ2-7	TRBV5-5
CASSLGYRDQGSEQYF	TGCGCCAGCAGCTTGGGGTATCGGGACCAGGGGTCCGAGCAGTACTTC	-	-	TRBJ2-7	TRBV5-1
CASSLGISGGTNEQFF	TGTGCCAGCAGCTTAGGGATTAGCGGGGGGACCAATGAGCAGTTCTTC	-	TRBD2	TRBJ2-1	TRBV11-3
CATNGEGEKLFF	TGTGCCACAAATGGGGAGGGCGAAAAACTGTTTTTT	-	-	TRBJ1-4	TRBV28
CASSSGQGVSYNEQFF	TGCGCCAGCAGCTCGGGACAGGGGGTCTCATACAATGAGCAGTTCTTC	-	TRBD1	TRBJ2-1	TRBV5-1
CASRDMSYGYTF	TGTGCCAGCCGGGACATGAGCTATGGCTACACCTTC	-	-	TRBJ1-2	TRBV6-1